This T cell receptor beta chain was identified during a study of T cell clones after liver transplantation. Overall study context: Graft-donor-reactive sequences were compared with third-party-reactive TCRbeta sequences from pre-transplant mixed lymphocyte reactions.

Here immunoSEQ multiplex PCR was the method, and the copy in TCRdb shows in-frame clones only, minus some. In the table there are some 110,000 clones, 75% to 90% of which are singletons. With 4 bases removed from V and 2 bases from J, the gap between germline ends came to 9 bases. There are 14 residues in the CDR3. The V gene's germline CDR1 is LNHDA and CDR2 SQIVND (reference sequence). The receptor was derived from a human donor who received a liver transplant. V and J are TRBV19 and TRBJ1-3; D might be TRBD1 (5 bases). The sample here was CD4+ T cells from blood, taken before liver transplant. The CDR3 reads CASSNRGTGNTIYF. CDR3 nucleotide sequence: TGTGCCAGTAGTAACCGGGGGACTGGAAACACCATATATTTT.